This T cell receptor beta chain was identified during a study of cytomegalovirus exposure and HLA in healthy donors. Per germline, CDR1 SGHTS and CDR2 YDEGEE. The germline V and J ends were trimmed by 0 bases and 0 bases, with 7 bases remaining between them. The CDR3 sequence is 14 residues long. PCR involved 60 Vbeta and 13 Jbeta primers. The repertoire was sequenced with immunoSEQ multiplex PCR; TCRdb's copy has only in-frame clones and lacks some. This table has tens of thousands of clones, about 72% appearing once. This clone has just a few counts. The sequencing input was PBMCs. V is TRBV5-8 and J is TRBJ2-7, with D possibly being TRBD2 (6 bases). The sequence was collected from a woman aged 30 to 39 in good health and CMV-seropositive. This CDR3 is CASSLGGISYEQYF. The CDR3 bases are TGTGCCAGCAGCTTGGGCGGGATCTCCTACGAGCAGTACTTC.